This T cell receptor beta chain emerged from a study of technical replicates of blood from several donors. Assay: immunoSEQ multiplex PCR; the TCRdb copy retains only in-frame clones and omits some. The sample has 79,000 or so clones, about 92% seen once. The germline CDR1 and CDR2 sequences are GTSNPN and SVGIG (reference sequence). The CDR3 extends over 12 amino acids. Trimming cost V 5 bases and J 7 bases, with 14 bases left between them. The chain uses TRBV30 and TRBJ1-1; no clear D. This receptor was obtained from a human donor in good health. The sequenced sample was T cells isolated from PBMCs. CDR3 region: CAWGAGGIEAFF. In DNA, the CDR3 is TGTGCCTGGGGCGCTGGCGGGATTGAAGCTTTCTTT.